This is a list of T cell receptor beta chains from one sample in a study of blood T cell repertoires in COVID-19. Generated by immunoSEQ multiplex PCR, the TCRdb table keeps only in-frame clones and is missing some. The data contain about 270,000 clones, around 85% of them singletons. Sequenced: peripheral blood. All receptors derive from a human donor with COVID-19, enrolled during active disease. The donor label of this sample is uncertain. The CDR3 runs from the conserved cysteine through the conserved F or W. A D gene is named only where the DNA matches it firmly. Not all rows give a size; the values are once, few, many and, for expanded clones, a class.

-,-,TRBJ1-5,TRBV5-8,CASSLWQEGPQHF,TGTGCCAGCAGCTTGTGGCAGGAGGGGCCCCAGCATTTT
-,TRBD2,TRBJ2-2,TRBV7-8,CASSPSGGLTGELFF,TGTGCCAGCAGCCCCTCGGGGGGGCTCACCGGGGAGCTGTTTTTT
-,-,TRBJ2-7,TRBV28,CASTVGGSYEQYF,TGTGCCAGCACCGTAGGAGGGTCCTACGAGCAGTACTTC
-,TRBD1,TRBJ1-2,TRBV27,CASSPGTGGATFYGYTF,TGTGCCAGCAGTCCCGGGACAGGGGGCGCAACTTTCTATGGCTACACCTTC
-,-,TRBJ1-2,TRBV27,CASSPTGIYGYTF,TGTGCCAGCAGCCCCACAGGGATCTATGGCTACACCTTC
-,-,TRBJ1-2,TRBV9,CASSVEGLGGYTF,TGTGCCAGCAGCGTAGAGGGGCTGGGGGGCTACACCTTC
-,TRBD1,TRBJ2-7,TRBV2,CASSWDRGTYEQYF,TGTGCCAGCAGTTGGGACAGGGGAACCTACGAGCAGTACTTC
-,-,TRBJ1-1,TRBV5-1,CASSLVGGMNTEAFF,TGCGCCAGCAGCTTGGTAGGAGGAATGAACACTGAAGCTTTCTTT
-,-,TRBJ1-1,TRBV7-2,CASSWRRVVYTEAFF,TGTGCCAGCAGCTGGCGCAGGGTGGTGTACACTGAAGCTTTCTTT
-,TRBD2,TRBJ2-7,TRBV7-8,CASSPGLAGGHEQYF,TGTGCCAGCAGCCCCGGACTAGCGGGAGGGCACGAGCAGTACTTC
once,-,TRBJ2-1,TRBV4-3,CASSQAYRERRGEQFF,TGCGCCAGCAGCCAAGCCTATCGGGAGCGACGGGGTGAGCAGTTCTTC
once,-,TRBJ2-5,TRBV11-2,CASSSSRSGGQQTQYF,TGTGCCAGCAGCTCGTCACGATCGGGGGGACAACAGACCCAGTACTTC
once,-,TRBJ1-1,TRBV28,CASSGVVQGSVEAFF,TGTGCCAGCAGTGGGGTTGTTCAGGGTTCGGTTGAAGCTTTCTTT
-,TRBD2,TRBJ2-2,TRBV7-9,CASSLGSGGRSTGELFF,TGTGCCAGCAGCTTAGGATCGGGCGGGAGAAGCACCGGGGAGCTGTTTTTT
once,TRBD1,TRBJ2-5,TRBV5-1,CASSSTGVREETQYF,TGCGCCAGCAGCTCGACAGGGGTTAGAGAAGAGACCCAGTACTTC
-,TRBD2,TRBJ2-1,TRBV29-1,CSVEYLERSGRPYNEQFF,TGCAGCGTTGAGTATCTTGAAAGGAGCGGGAGGCCCTACAATGAGCAGTTCTTC
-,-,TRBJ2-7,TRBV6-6,CASSYSSVAVSYEQYF,TGTGCCAGCAGTTACTCGTCAGTAGCGGTTTCATACGAGCAGTACTTC
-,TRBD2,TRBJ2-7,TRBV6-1,CASSEAGGRSYEQYF,TGTGCCAGCAGTGAAGCGGGCGGGAGATCCTACGAGCAGTACTTC
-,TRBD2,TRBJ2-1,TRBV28,CASTGRTRPYNEQFF,TGTGCCAGCACCGGCCGGACTAGGCCTTACAATGAGCAGTTCTTC
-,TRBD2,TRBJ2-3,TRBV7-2,CASSFGGERSDTQYF,TGTGCCAGCAGCTTCGGGGGGGAGAGGTCAGATACGCAGTATTTT
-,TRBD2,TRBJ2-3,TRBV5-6,CASSLVAGSTDTQYF,TGTGCCAGCAGCTTGGTAGCGGGGAGCACAGATACGCAGTATTTT
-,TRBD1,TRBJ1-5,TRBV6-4,CASSVGQGSDSNQPQHF,TGTGCCAGCAGTGTGGGACAGGGGAGTGATAGCAATCAGCCCCAGCATTTT
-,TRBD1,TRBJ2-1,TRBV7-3,CASSPGTGGNEQFF,TGTGCCAGCAGCCCCGGGACAGGGGGCAATGAGCAGTTCTTC
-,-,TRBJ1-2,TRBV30,CAWSTGYVSYGYTF,TGTGCCTGGAGTACAGGGTATGTGAGCTATGGCTACACCTTC
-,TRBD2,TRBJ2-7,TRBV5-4,CASSPRTSGSYEQYF,TGTGCCAGCAGCCCACGGACTAGCGGGAGCTACGAGCAGTACTTC
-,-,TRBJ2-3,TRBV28,CASSFRPTGSTQYF,TGTGCCAGCAGTTTCCGCCCGACTGGGAGTACGCAGTATTTT
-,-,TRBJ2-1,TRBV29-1,CSAYQGSYVNEQFF,TGCAGCGCTTACCAGGGTTCCTACGTGAATGAGCAGTTCTTC
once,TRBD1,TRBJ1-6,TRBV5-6,CASSRTGLNSPLHF,TGTGCCAGCAGCAGGACAGGGCTGAATTCACCCCTCCACTTT
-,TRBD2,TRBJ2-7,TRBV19,CASSPLLAGGPDEQYF,TGTGCCAGTAGTCCCCTACTAGCGGGAGGGCCTGACGAGCAGTACTTC
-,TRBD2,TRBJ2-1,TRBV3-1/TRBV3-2,CASSQGGGPGLAGGSYNEQFF,TGTGCCAGCAGCCAAGGGGGGGGACCGGGACTAGCGGGAGGGTCCTACAATGAGCAGTTCTTC
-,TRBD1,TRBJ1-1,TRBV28,CASQRDRGLNTEAFF,TGTGCCAGCCAGCGGGACAGGGGCTTGAACACTGAAGCTTTCTTT
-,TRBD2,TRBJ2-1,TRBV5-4,CASSFHIAGGNDEQFF,TGTGCCAGCAGCTTTCACATAGCGGGAGGTAACGATGAGCAGTTCTTC
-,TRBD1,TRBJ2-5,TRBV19,CASSPSGTGAGTQYF,TGTGCCAGTAGTCCCTCCGGGACAGGGGCAGGGACCCAGTACTTC
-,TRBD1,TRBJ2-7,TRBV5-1,CASSLTAGQGAYEQYF,TGCGCCAGCAGCTTGACCGCCGGACAGGGGGCCTACGAGCAGTACTTC
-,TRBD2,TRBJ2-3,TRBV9,CASSPRLAPGVADTQYF,TGTGCCAGCAGCCCCCGACTAGCGCCCGGGGTAGCAGATACGCAGTATTTT
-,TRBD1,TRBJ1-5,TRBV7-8,CASSSTGGLGNQPQHF,TGTGCCAGCAGCTCAACAGGGGGCCTTGGCAATCAGCCCCAGCATTTT
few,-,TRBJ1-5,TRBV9,CASSETQVDQPQHF,TGTGCCAGCAGCGAGACCCAGGTAGATCAGCCCCAGCATTTT
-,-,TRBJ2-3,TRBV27,CASSPPGRRVTDTQYF,TGTGCCAGCAGTCCACCTGGTCGGCGGGTGACAGATACGCAGTATTTT
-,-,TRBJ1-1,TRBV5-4,CASRGPGTEAFF,TGTGCCAGCAGGGGGCCAGGCACTGAAGCTTTCTTT
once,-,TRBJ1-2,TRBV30,CAWSVRPGEANYGYTF,TGTGCCTGGAGTGTACGGCCAGGGGAAGCTAACTATGGCTACACCTTC